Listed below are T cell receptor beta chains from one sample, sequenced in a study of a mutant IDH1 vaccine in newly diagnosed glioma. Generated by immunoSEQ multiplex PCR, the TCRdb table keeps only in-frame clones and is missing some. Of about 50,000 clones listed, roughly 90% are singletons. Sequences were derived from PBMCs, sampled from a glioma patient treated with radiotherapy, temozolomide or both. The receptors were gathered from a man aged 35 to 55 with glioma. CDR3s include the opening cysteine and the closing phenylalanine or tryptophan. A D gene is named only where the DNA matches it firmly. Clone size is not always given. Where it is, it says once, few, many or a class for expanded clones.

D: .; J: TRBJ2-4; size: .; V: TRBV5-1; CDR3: CASSLVGAGAKNIQYF; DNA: TGCGCCAGCAGCTTGGTGGGGGCTGGAGCCAAAAACATTCAGTACTTC
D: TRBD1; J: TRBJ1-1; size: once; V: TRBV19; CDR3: CASSPDRESEAFF; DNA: TGTGCCAGTAGTCCTGACAGGGAGTCTGAAGCTTTCTTT
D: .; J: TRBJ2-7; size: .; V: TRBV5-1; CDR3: CASSLAADSYEQYF; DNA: TGCGCCAGCAGCTTGGCAGCAGATTCCTACGAGCAGTACTTC
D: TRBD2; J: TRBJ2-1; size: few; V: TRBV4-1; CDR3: CASSQDRLAGARGYEQFF; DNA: TGCGCCAGCAGCCAAGATCGGCTAGCGGGAGCTAGGGGGTATGAGCAGTTCTTC
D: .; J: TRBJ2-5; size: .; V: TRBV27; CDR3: CASSSLLDRLQETQYF; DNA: TGTGCCAGCAGTTCCCTACTAGACCGGCTACAAGAGACCCAGTACTTC
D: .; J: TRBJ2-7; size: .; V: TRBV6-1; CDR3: CASSDFGVSEQYF; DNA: TGTGCCAGCAGTGATTTCGGGGTGAGCGAGCAGTACTTC
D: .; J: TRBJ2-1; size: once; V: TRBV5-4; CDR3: CASSLVGRLGYNEQFF; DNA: TGTGCCAGCAGCTTGGTTGGGCGTCTAGGTTACAATGAGCAGTTCTTC
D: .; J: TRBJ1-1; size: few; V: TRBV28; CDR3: CAIGRNTEAFF; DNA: TGTGCCATCGGTCGGAACACTGAAGCTTTCTTT
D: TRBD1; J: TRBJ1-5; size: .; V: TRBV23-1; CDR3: CASSHGTGLENSNQPQHF; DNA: TGCGCCAGCAGTCACGGGACAGGGCTTGAAAATAGCAATCAGCCCCAGCATTTT
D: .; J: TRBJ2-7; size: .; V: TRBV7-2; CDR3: CASSLAQGPYEQYF; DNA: TGTGCCAGCAGCTTAGCGCAGGGGCCCTACGAGCAGTACTTC
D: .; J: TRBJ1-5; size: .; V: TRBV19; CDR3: CASSVGYQPQHF; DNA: TGTGCCAGTAGTGTGGGGTACCAGCCCCAGCATTTT
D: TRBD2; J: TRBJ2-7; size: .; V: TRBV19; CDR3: CASSSAGGGYEQYF; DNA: TGTGCCAGTAGCTCAGCGGGAGGGGGGTACGAGCAGTACTTC
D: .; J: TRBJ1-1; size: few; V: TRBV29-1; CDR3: CSVEDAGAGNTEAFF; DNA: TGCAGCGTTGAAGACGCAGGGGCAGGGAACACTGAAGCTTTCTTT
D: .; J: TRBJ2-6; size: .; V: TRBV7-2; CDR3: CASTNTGSGANVLTF; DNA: TGTGCCAGCACCAACACAGGCTCTGGGGCCAACGTCCTGACTTTC
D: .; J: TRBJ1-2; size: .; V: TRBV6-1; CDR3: CASSEGVAGLGNYGYTF; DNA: TGTGCCAGCAGCGAAGGGGTGGCAGGGCTGGGTAACTATGGCTACACCTTC
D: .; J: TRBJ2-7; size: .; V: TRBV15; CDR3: CATSRDSGTLYEQYF; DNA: TGTGCCACCAGCAGAGATTCCGGGACACTCTACGAGCAGTACTTC
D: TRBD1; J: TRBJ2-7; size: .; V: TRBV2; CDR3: CASKWTGTYEQYF; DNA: TGTGCCAGCAAGTGGACAGGCACCTACGAGCAGTACTTC
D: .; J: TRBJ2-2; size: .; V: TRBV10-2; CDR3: CASRDWGGTGELFF; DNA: TGCGCCAGCAGGGACTGGGGGGGCACTGGGGAGCTGTTTTTT
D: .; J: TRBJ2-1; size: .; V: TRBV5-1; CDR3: CASSLETASGRKQFF; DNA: TGCGCCAGCAGCTTGGAAACGGCCTCCGGGAGAAAGCAGTTCTTC
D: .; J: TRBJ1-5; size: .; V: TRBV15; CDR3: CATSRAYQYSNQPQHF; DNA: TGTGCCACCAGCAGAGCCTACCAATATAGCAATCAGCCCCAGCATTTT
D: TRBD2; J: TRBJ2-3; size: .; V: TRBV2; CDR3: CASRREGLISSTDTQYF; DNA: TGTGCCAGCAGGAGGGAGGGTCTTATCTCTAGCACAGATACGCAGTATTTT
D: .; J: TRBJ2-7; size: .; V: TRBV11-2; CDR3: CASSPRGGSGGLYEQYF; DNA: TGTGCCAGCAGCCCCAGGGGGGGTAGCGGTGGCTTGTACGAGCAGTACTTC
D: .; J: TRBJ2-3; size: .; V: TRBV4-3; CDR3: CASSQLSGTSTDTQYF; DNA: TGCGCCAGCAGCCAACTATCAGGAACTAGCACAGATACGCAGTATTTT
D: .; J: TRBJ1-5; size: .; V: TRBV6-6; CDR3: CASSYERGFRQPQHF; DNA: TGTGCCAGCAGTTACGAAAGGGGGTTCAGGCAGCCCCAGCATTTT
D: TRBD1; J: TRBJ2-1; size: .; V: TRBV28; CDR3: CASSWPTGYYNEQFF; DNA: TGTGCCAGCAGTTGGCCGACAGGGTACTACAATGAGCAGTTCTTC
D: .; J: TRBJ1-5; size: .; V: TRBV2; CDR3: CASSAWGNQPQHF; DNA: TGTGCCAGCAGCGCCTGGGGAAATCAGCCCCAGCATTTT
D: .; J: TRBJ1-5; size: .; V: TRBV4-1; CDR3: CASSQERLNSNQPQHF; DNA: TGCGCCAGCAGCCAAGAGAGGTTGAATAGCAATCAGCCCCAGCATTTT
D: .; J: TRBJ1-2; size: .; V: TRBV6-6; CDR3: CAATRGSLYGYTF; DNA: TGTGCCGCCACCCGGGGCAGCCTCTATGGCTACACCTTC
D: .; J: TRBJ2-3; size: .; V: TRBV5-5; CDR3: CASSLEVDTQYF; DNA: TGTGCCAGCAGCTTGGAAGTGGATACGCAGTATTTT
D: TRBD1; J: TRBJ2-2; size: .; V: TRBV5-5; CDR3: CASSPPPTGDTGELFF; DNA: TGTGCCAGCAGCCCGCCTCCAACAGGGGACACCGGGGAGCTGTTTTTT
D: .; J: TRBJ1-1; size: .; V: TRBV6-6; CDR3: CASVGGGGTEAFF; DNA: TGTGCCAGCGTGGGAGGGGGAGGCACTGAAGCTTTCTTT
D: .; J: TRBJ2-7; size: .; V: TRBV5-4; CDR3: CASSLRGGAYEQYF; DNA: TGTGCCAGCAGCCTGAGAGGGGGGGCCTACGAGCAGTACTTC
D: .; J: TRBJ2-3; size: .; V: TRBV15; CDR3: CATSRDPPQGRDTQYF; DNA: TGTGCCACCAGCAGAGATCCGCCCCAGGGAAGGGATACGCAGTATTTT
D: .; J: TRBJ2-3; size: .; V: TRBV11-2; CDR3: CASKELGDTQYF; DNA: TGTGCCAGCAAGGAGTTGGGAGATACGCAGTATTTT
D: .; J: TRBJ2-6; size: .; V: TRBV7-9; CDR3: CASSSPFSGAGANVLTF; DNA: TGTGCCAGCAGCTCACCCTTTTCCGGGGCTGGGGCCAACGTCCTGACTTTC
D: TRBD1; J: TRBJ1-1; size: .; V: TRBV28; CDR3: CASSFTGQGNTEAFF; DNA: TGTGCCAGCAGTTTTACAGGACAGGGGAACACTGAAGCTTTCTTT
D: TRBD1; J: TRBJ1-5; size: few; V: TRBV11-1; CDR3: CASSLGTENQPQHF; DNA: TGTGCCAGCAGCTTGGGGACAGAGAATCAGCCCCAGCATTTT
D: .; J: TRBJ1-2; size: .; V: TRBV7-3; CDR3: CASSLTGDYGYTF; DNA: TGTGCCAGCAGCTTAACAGGGGACTATGGCTACACCTTC
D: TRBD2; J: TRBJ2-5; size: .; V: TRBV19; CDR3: CASSWGSGRGETQYF; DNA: TGTGCCAGTAGTTGGGGTAGCGGGAGGGGTGAGACCCAGTACTTC
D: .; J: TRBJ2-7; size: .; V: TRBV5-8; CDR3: CASTLTGSGSAQYF; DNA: TGTGCCAGCACCCTGACTGGTTCGGGATCGGCGCAGTACTTC
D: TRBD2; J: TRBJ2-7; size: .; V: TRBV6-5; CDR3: CASSFEAGGPGEQYF; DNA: TGTGCCAGCAGTTTCGAAGCGGGAGGGCCAGGGGAGCAGTACTTC
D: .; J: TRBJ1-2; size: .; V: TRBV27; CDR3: CASSLRAMDGYTF; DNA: TGTGCCAGCAGTCTGCGGGCCATGGATGGCTACACCTTC
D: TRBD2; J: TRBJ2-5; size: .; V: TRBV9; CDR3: CASSPQPREVETQYF; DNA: TGTGCCAGCAGCCCCCAACCGCGGGAGGTTGAGACCCAGTACTTC
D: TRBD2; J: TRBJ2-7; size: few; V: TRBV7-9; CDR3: CASSSHSGRGYEQYF; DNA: TGTGCCAGCAGCTCCCATAGCGGGAGAGGATACGAGCAGTACTTC
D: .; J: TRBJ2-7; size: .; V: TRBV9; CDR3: CASSVDLGRGYEQYF; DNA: TGTGCCAGCAGCGTAGACCTGGGAAGAGGCTACGAGCAGTACTTC
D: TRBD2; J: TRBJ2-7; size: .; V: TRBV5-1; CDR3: CASSLYAGVYEQYF; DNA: TGCGCCAGCAGCTTGTACGCGGGGGTCTACGAGCAGTACTTC
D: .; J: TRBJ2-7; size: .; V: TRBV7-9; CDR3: CASSLSSVEQYF; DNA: TGTGCCAGCAGCTTGAGTTCCGTCGAGCAGTACTTC
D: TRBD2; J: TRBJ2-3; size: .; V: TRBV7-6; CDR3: CASSPRLAGGYTQYF; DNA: TGTGCCAGCAGCCCCCGACTAGCGGGAGGCTATACGCAGTATTTT
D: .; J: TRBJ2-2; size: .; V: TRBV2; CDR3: CASSERDNTGELFF; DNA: TGTGCCAGCAGTGAAAGGGACAACACCGGGGAGCTGTTTTTT
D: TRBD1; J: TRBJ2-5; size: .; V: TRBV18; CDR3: CASSPPQGAGETQYF; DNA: TGTGCCAGCTCACCACCCCAGGGGGCCGGGGAGACCCAGTACTTC
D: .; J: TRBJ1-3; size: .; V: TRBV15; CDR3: CATRRGGFGGTRGNTIYF; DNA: TGTGCCACCAGAAGAGGGGGTTTTGGCGGGACGCGGGGAAACACCATATATTTT
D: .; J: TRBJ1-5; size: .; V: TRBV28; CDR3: CASSRDPQPQHF; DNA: TGTGCCAGCAGTCGAGACCCGCAGCCCCAGCATTTT
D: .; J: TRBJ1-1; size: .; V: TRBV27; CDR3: CASSPRKQRVGTEAFF; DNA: TGTGCCAGCAGTCCCAGGAAACAGAGGGTAGGGACTGAAGCTTTCTTT